This is a list of T cell receptor beta chains from one sample in a study of T-cell memory formation after mild COVID-19. From the 5' RACE reads, TCRdb called clonotypes with MiXCR, one entry per CDR3 protein. Of around 200,000 distinct CDR3 sequences listed, 25% to 35% are singletons. The source material was PBMCs or a T cell subset sorted from them (not recorded which). Every receptor here comes from an adult woman who had mild COVID-19 (a few samples of this study predate the infection). Cell type and time point are not known. Each CDR3 is given with its conserved first and last residue. Each record gives: V gene, CDR3 length, J gene, CDR3 protein.

>TRBV5-1|16|TRBJ2-1
CASSPETSGRAGEQFF
>TRBV29-1|13|TRBJ1-1
CSASGGRDTEAFF
>TRBV29-1|12|TRBJ2-7
CSVEMGGAEQYF
>TRBV2|16|TRBJ2-3
CASSEPRLTPTDTQYF
>TRBV5-1|14|TRBJ2-7
CASSLVASGNEQYF
>TRBV9|15|TRBJ2-1
CASSVDQGAPYEQFF
>TRBV12-3/TRBV12-4|12|TRBJ1-1
CASSLDVTEAFF
>TRBV12-3/TRBV12-4|13|TRBJ2-1
CASSLQGPNEQFF
>TRBV6-6|13|TRBJ1-1
CASNRAGGTEAFF
>TRBV15|21|TRBJ2-3
CATSRTSQILYTGFGTDTQYF
>TRBV2|15|TRBJ2-3
CASSGLAGVTDTQYF
>TRBV29-1|21|TRBJ2-3
CSVVLTTLAGFFQPSTDTQYF
>TRBV7-8|16|TRBJ2-7
CASSHGDRGGSYEQYF
>TRBV4-1|15|TRBJ2-7
CASSQASGTGDEQYF
>TRBV7-8|13|TRBJ2-3
CASSLGLWDTQYF
>TRBV18|14|TRBJ1-4
CASSPYGTVEKLFF
>TRBV7-6|16|TRBJ2-6
CASSLAKGGGANVLTF
>TRBV29-1|14|TRBJ2-1
CSVAGREVSNEQFF
>TRBV9|15|TRBJ2-2
CASRPSLANTGELFF
>TRBV6-6|15|TRBJ2-6
CASSFQGAGANVLTF
>TRBV5-5|20|TRBJ2-4
CASSYEDRAWAGIAKNIQYF
>TRBV3-1|15|TRBJ2-1
CASSSSTGVYNEQFF
>TRBV5-5|15|TRBJ2-3
CASAITGAGADTQYF
>TRBV6-1|12|TRBJ1-1
CASRGTSTEAFF